This TCR beta chain was captured in a study of CD8+ T cells in alopecia areata (dated by TCRdb to the late 2010s). At the level of the whole study: Treated patients were enrolled in an open-label pilot trial of oral tofacitinib at 5 to 10 mg twice daily for moderate-to-severe alopecia areata. TCRbeta CDR3 regions were amplified by immunoSEQ multiplex PCR using 35 Vbeta forward and 13 Jbeta reverse primers. Scalp tissue and sorted CD4+ and CD8+ peripheral blood T cells from patchy and totalis/universalis alopecia areata patients and from healthy controls were covered by human TCRbeta sequencing. Patients on tofacitinib were biopsied at baseline and after 4 and 24 weeks of treatment, and several of the patients also had a later scalp biopsy. Tofacitinib was administered for 6 to 18 months, and 6 months of follow-up off drug were then conducted to assess delayed response and recurrence. The RNA source kit depended on sample type: the PAXgene miRNA kit for fixed scalp, the miRNeasy kit for PBMCs, and the RNeasy kit for mouse skin. The study used high-throughput TCRbeta sequencing to examine T cell clonal expansion in alopecia areata, in both the C3H/HeJ mouse model and human patients. Scalp clonality was compared among normal scalp (n=4), patchy alopecia areata scalp (n=8), and alopecia totalis/universalis scalp (n=8). The SALT score, which quantifies the percentage of affected scalp surface area, was used to measure disease severity in treated patients.

Libraries came from the immunoSEQ multiplex PCR assay. To provide template for TCR sequencing, every sample had RNA extracted and reverse transcribed into cDNA. SuperScript III was used for first-strand cDNA synthesis, primed with a 2:1 mix of oligo-dT and random hexamers. A synthetic immune receptor repertoire was used to assess amplification bias, and residual bias was removed computationally. On the study's bioinformatics: After raw reads were preprocessed to remove errors, the CDR3 was defined following IMGT conventions as running from the conserved cysteine to phenylalanine. Clonality was computed as 1 minus the Shannon entropy, with the entropy normalized by log2 of the number of productive unique TCRs. Scalp TCRbeta sequences were cross-referenced with sorted blood CD4 and CD8 repertoires so that the CD4 or CD8 identity of scalp clones could be inferred. TCRdb's version of the immuneACCESS table is confined to in-frame rearrangements and falls short of the full clone set. An unresolved V gene accounts for under half of the shortfall where checked; the remainder is of unknown origin. V and J calls and clone size follow that table, whereas D and trimming were derived from the DNA. The sample table holds around 190,000 clones, of which roughly three fifths were seen once. Roughly 0.67% of the sample is taken by the ten largest.

The time point label, as the study defines it: around 4 weeks on oral tofacitinib. Interpreted using the paper, the treatment or condition label stands for: oral pan-JAK inhibitor, 5-10 mg twice daily. Lesional scalp punch biopsies and peripheral blood were obtained from alopecia areata patients. PBMCs were isolated by density centrifugation and stained for CD3, CD4 and CD8, after which CD4+ and CD8+ T cells were sorted on a FACSAria. Here is what the overall study found, with its caveats: Compared with normal scalp, lesional scalp, particularly in alopecia totalis/universalis, had higher clonality and more expanded CD8+ clones, which suggests antigenic drive. Many expanded lesional clones were found to persist in scalp and blood during tofacitinib treatment, and relapse after treatment cessation may be partly explained by this persistence. Shared TCR sequences between patients were less evident than in mice, which may be partly attributable to HLA diversity in the patient population. Because the treated cohort was small and had only one nonresponder, larger studies are needed to examine links between baseline CD8+ expansion and response. Tofacitinib significantly decreased scalp clonality and the number of expanded CD8+ clones among the top 100 scalp clones. Unlike mouse skin, where gammadelta T cells dominate, normal human skin contains resident alphabeta T cells that get sequenced too, which complicates analysis of the scalp TCR repertoire.

Sequences LNHNV (CDR1) and YYDKDF (CDR2) are obtained from the germline V gene (reference sequence). V was cut back by 4 bases and J by 0 bases, leaving a gap of 10 bases between them. The CDR3 has 14 amino acids, counting the end cysteine and phenylalanine. The read is trimmed to its CDR3 DNA, 42 bases read in frame from base 1. Comments on this clone: Its antigen is currently not known. Nothing much larger sits one base from this clone, and base qualities are not available.

This chain joins TRBV15 to TRBJ2-7; the D gene assignment is ambiguous. The clonotype was recovered from a human donor with alopecia areata. This specimen consisted of CD4+ T cells sorted from blood, obtained at week 4, from a patient treated with tofacitinib. For the CDR3, the sequence is CATSKGSSSYEQYF. In nucleotides, the sequence is TGTGCCACCAGCAAGGGATCGAGCTCCTACGAGCAGTACTTC.